This entry features one TCR beta chain sequence. The CDR3 is 16 residues long. V was clipped by 2 bases and J by 5 bases; unmatched bases: 8. CDR1 is SNHLY and CDR2 is FYNNEI in the germline V gene. Original handling: Amplifying reference gene primers gave estimates of nucleated cell counts. The method was immunoSEQ multiplex PCR; TCRdb's version includes in-frame clones alone and lacks a portion of them. The DNA gave D and trimming, while V, J and clone size come from that table. The sample has under 300,000 clones, more than 80% seen once. This record comes from a study of blood T cell repertoires in COVID-19. Study details: From the United States, Italy and Spain came samples of acute and convalescent COVID-19. PBMCs, B-cell-depleted T cells, or T cells provided the cDNA or gDNA that made up the material.

The rearrangement joins TRBV2 to TRBJ1-2; 10 bases match TRBD1. The source of this sequence is a woman aged 40-49 years with acute or convalescent COVID-19. Input material: peripheral blood. CDR3 sequence (DNA): TGTGCCAGCAGTGAAACGTTAGGGACAGGGGCTTATGGCTACACCTTC. Its protein is CASSETLGTGAYGYTF.